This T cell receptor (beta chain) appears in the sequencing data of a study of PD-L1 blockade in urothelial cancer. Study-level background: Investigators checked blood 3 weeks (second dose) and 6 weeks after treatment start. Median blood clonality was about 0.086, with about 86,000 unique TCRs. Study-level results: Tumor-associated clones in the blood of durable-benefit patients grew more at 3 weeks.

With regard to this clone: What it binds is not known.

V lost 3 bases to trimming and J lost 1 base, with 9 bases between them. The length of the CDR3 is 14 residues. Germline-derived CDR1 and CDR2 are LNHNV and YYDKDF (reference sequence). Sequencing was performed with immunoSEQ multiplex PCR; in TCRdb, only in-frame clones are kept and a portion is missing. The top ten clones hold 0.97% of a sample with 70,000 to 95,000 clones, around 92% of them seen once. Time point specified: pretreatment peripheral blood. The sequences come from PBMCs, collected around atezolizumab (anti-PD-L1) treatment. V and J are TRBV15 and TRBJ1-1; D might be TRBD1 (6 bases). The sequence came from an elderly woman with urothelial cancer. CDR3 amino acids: CATSSLGQNTEAFF. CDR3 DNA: TGTGCCACCAGCAGCTTGGGACAGAACACTGAAGCTTTCTTT.